These 3 T cell receptor beta chains were all obtained from the same sample, sequenced in a study of blood T cells in healthy people across ages. Primers used in a second PCR of about 6 to 12 cycles were a sample-barcoded 5' primer and a J-beta primer mix. Using its own MiXCR run on the 5' RACE reads, TCRdb lists one record per CDR3 protein. The table records 1.2 million to 1.5 million distinct CDR3 sequences, approximately 38% of them present only once. Sequenced material: blood. All receptors come from a young woman in good health.

There are a few counts of this clonotype. V and J are TRBV28 and TRBJ1-4, with D hard to call. The CDR3 length is 15 residues. V was clipped by 6 bases and J by 2 bases, with 13 bases between them. Looked up from germline, CDR1 is MDHEN and CDR2 is SYDVKM. CDR3 sequence (DNA): TGTGCCAGCAGCTTGAACCCGGCTACTAATGAAAAACTGTTTTTT. The encoded protein is CASSLNPATNEKLFF.

The V and J genes are TRBV6-1 and TRBJ2-2; 10 bases are a match to TRBD2. The length of the CDR3 is 15 residues. Trimming removed 1 base from V and 5 bases from J; junction bases left unmatched: 1. In germline, CDR1 is MNHNS, CDR2 SASEGT. As DNA, the CDR3 is TGTGCCAGCAGTGAAGGAGCGGGAGGGACCGGGGAGCTGTTTTTT. Protein product: CASSEGAGGTGELFF.

This chain joins TRBV5-1 and TRBJ1-1, with a weak D call TRBD1 (5 bases). V lost 4 bases and J 7 bases, leaving 14 bases between the germline ends. This CDR3 contains 13 residues. Germline-derived CDR1 and CDR2 are SGHRS and YFSETQ. CDR3 sequence (DNA): TGCGCCAGCAGCCCCGGCAGGGATAATGAAGCTTTCTTT. Amino acids: CASSPGRDNEAFF.